This T cell receptor (beta chain) was retrieved from a study of T cells in Graves' hyperthyroidism and ophthalmopathy. Study-wide findings and caveats: Median prediction lead before ophthalmopathy onset was around seven months with the model.

The count of this clonotype is one. Its antigen is not known. What was amplified from RNA transcripts were TCR beta CDR3 regions. The HTBI primer set was used in a first-round RT-PCR of the TCR CDR3. TCRdb fed the multiplex PCR reads into MiXCR, producing one record per CDR3 protein. Of more than 500,000 distinct CDR3 sequences listed, roughly 14% are singletons. This CDR3 spans 14 amino acids. Germline V gives CDR1 DFQATT, CDR2 SNEGSKA (reference sequence). V lost 4 bases and J lost 6; bases outside the gene matches: 7. Ophthalmopathy cases met thresholds of Clinical Activity Score at least 3, NOSPECS grade at least 4 and duration under 3 months. Each diagnosis was grounded in clinical symptoms, serum thyroxine and TRAb, thyroid ultrasound, and orbital computed tomography.

The source material was blood. This TCR was recovered from a woman aged 40 to 50 with Graves' ophthalmopathy. The chain is built from TRBV20-1 and TRBJ2-5; 11 nucleotides match TRBD1. CDR3 nucleotides: TGCAGTGCTACTTGGACAGGGGGCACGAAGACCCAGTACTTC. Amino acid sequence: CSATWTGGTKTQYF.